One and the same sample provided the 24 T cell receptor beta chains below, sequenced in a study of cytomegalovirus exposure and HLA in healthy donors. The PCR had 60 Vbeta and 13 Jbeta primers. Generated by immunoSEQ multiplex PCR, the TCRdb table keeps only in-frame clones and is missing some. The sample has 150,000 to 200,000 clones, about 81% seen once; the top ten hold more than 1.5%. Sequencing input: PBMCs. These TCRs come from a man aged 18-30 years in good health and CMV-seronegative.

The chain employs TRBV5-5 and TRBJ2-1, with D possibly being TRBD2 (5 bases). The CDR3 runs to 15 residues. Germline loops: CDR1 SGHKS, CDR2 YYEKEE (reference sequence). Deletions cut 4 bases from V and 7 bases from J, with 18 bases between. CDR3 protein: CASSPLAGVENEQFF. For the CDR3, the DNA is TGTGCCAGCAGCCCCCTGGCCGGGGTAGAGAATGAGCAGTTCTTC.

The chain uses TRBV6-5 and TRBJ1-1, with 8 bases fitting TRBD1. The CDR3 covers 15 residues. Germline-derived CDR1 and CDR2 are MNHEY and SVGAGI. Trimming at V came to 4 bases and at J to 5 bases, leaving 9 bases not matched to a gene. CDR3 nucleotide sequence: TGTGCCAGCAGTTCAGGGGGCGCGAAAGGGACTGAAGCTTTCTTT. This gives the protein CASSSGGAKGTEAFF.

The V and J genes are TRBV5-6 and TRBJ2-7; 12 positions agree with TRBD1. In germline, CDR1 is SGHDT, CDR2 YYEEEE. Germline trimming cut 2 bases from V and 4 bases from J; bases unmatched to any gene: 4. The CDR3 is 15 residues long. The CDR3: CASSFGTGGKYEQYF. CDR3 nucleotide sequence: TGTGCCAGCAGCTTTGGGACAGGGGGCAAATACGAGCAGTACTTC.

The V and J genes are TRBV5-4 and TRBJ2-1, with TRBD2 matching 13 bases. The CDR3 is 15 residues long. In germline, CDR1 is SGHNT, CDR2 YYREEE (reference sequence). Germline trimming cut 3 bases from V and 8 bases from J; bases unmatched to any gene: 5. The CDR3 DNA reads TGTGCCAGCAGCTCTGGGACTAGCGGGATTGATGAGCAGTTCTTC. As protein: CASSSGTSGIDEQFF.

V and J are TRBV6-4 and TRBJ2-1; D may be TRBD1 (6 bases). V was cut by 4 bases and J by 7 bases, with 20 bases left in between. This CDR3 has 16 amino acids. The germline CDR1 and CDR2 sequences are MRHNA and SNTAGT. CDR3 nucleotides: TGTGCCAGCAGTGTAGCCTTCGGGTTGGGGGCAAATGAGCAGTTCTTC. Translated, it gives CASSVAFGLGANEQFF.

V gene TRBV5-4 combines with J gene TRBJ2-1, with 11 bases fitting TRBD2. This CDR3 region has 15 residues. Germline loops: CDR1 SGHNT, CDR2 YYREEE (reference sequence). Trimming took 4 bases from V and 3 from J; bases not matched to a gene: 3. The CDR3 DNA reads TGTGCCAGCAGCCCCGGGACTAGCGGCTACAATGAGCAGTTCTTC. Amino acids: CASSPGTSGYNEQFF.

The chain joins TRBV11-3 to TRBJ2-5, with TRBD1 matching over 7 bases. This CDR3 has 15 residues. Unmatched junction bases numbered 10, after V lost 5 bases and J lost 4 bases. Germline V gene sequence: CDR1 SGHNT, CDR2 YENEEA. In DNA form, the CDR3 reads TGTGCCAGCAGCCCCGGGACAGACCTCTTAGAGACCCAGTACTTC. Translating gives CASSPGTDLLETQYF.

The CDR3 sequence: CASSRTSGDNEQFF. The CDR3 DNA sequence: TGTGCCAGCAGTCGGACTAGCGGGGACAATGAGCAGTTCTTC. The genes are TRBV11-3 and TRBJ2-1; TRBD2 matches 12 bases. This CDR3 region has 14 residues. Germline CDR1 is SGHNT and CDR2 is YENEEA. The V and J ends lost 6 bases and 5 bases, in that order; junction bases with no gene match: 2. Full variable domain (outside the CDR3, taken from reference TRBV11-3 and TRBJ2-1): EAGVVQSPRYKIIEKKQPVAFWCNPISGHNTLYWYLQNLGQGPELLIRYENEEAVDDSQLPKDRFSAERLKGVDSTLKIQPAELGDSAVYLCASSRTSGDNEQFFGPGTRLTVL.

The gene calls are TRBV28 and TRBJ1-1; D call uncertain. This CDR3 region has 12 residues. V shed 3 bases and J shed 0 bases, with 2 bases lying between them. CDR1 and CDR2 from the germline V gene are MDHEN and SYDVKM. In nucleotides, the CDR3 is TGTGCCAGCAGTTTCATGAACACTGAAGCTTTCTTT. Translated: CASSFMNTEAFF.

The CDR3 DNA follows: TGTGCCAGCAGCTTCGAGGGAACCATCCAAGAGACCCAGTACTTC. The encoded protein is CASSFEGTIQETQYF. V gene TRBV5-4 combines with J gene TRBJ2-5, with a possible D match to TRBD2 (5 bases). The germline V gene has CDR1 SGHNT and CDR2 YYREEE (reference sequence). The V end was cut by 2 bases, the J end by 1 base, with 12 bases between. The CDR3 consists of 15 residues.

Concerning this clone itself: Other DNA sequences in this specimen translate into the identical CDR3. The chain recombines TRBV18 with TRBJ1-2; possibly TRBD1 for D (6 bases). With 3 bases removed from V and 2 bases from J, the gap between germline ends came to 7 bases. This CDR3 has 13 amino acids. Germline assignment: CDR1 KGHSH and CDR2 LQKENI. The CDR3 DNA is TGTGCCAGCTCACCCACAGGGAACTATGGCTACACCTTC. This encodes CASSPTGNYGYTF.

The chain couples TRBV5-5 to TRBJ1-4; TRBD1 matches at 9 bases. This CDR3 spans 15 amino acids. Looked up from germline, CDR1 is SGHKS and CDR2 is YYEKEE (reference sequence). V trimming: 2 bases; J trimming: 7 bases; junction bases outside the gene matches: 6. CDR3 protein: CASSFLGQGTEKLFF. Here the CDR3 DNA reads TGTGCCAGCAGCTTCCTTGGACAGGGGACTGAAAAACTGTTTTTT.

In the case of this clone: The junction and the germline gene differ at one end; a read error may be behind it. CDR3 amino acids: CSSSQASQVSSGYNEQFF. The CDR3 bases are TGTTCCAGCAGCCAGGCAAGCCAGGTTTCCTCAGGGTACAATGAGCAGTTCTTC. The rearrangement links TRBV7-9 to TRBJ2-1; D is possibly TRBD1 (5 bases). The CDR3 covers 18 residues. CDR1 SEHNR and CDR2 FQNEAQ come from the germline V gene (reference sequence).

The gene calls are TRBV18 and TRBJ2-7, with 7 bases lining up with TRBD1. The CDR3 contains 15 residues. CDR1 KGHSH and CDR2 LQKENI come from the germline V gene. V shed 6 bases and J 0 bases; nucleotides not matched to a gene: 8. The chain's CDR3 is CASSENRGYSYEQYF. For the CDR3, the DNA is TGTGCCAGCTCGGAAAACAGGGGTTACTCCTACGAGCAGTACTTC. Looking up the rest from reference TRBV18 and TRBJ2-7 gives the full variable domain: NAGVMQNPRHLVRRRGQEARLRCSPMKGHSHVYWYRQLPEEGLKFMVYLQKENIIDESGMPKERFSAEFPKEGPSILRIQQVVRGDSAAYFCASSENRGYSYEQYFGPGTRLTVT.

Only a few counts were recorded for this clone. The rearrangement uses TRBV7-2 and TRBJ2-2, with D tentatively TRBD2 (7 bases). The CDR3 sequence is 18 residues long. CDR1 is SGHTA and CDR2 is FQGNSA in the germline V gene. Between the trimmed V and J ends, which lost 3 bases and 5 bases, there was a span of 22 bases. The CDR3 here is CASSFYSVGGRGTGELFF. CDR3 DNA: TGTGCCAGCAGCTTTTATAGCGTGGGGGGGCGAGGAACCGGGGAGCTGTTTTTT.

The V gene is TRBV9, the J gene TRBJ2-4, with a possible D match to TRBD2 (6 bases). The CDR3 has 14 residues. Between the trimmed V and J ends, which lost 0 bases and 5 bases, there was a span of 9 bases. Germline assignment: CDR1 SGDLS and CDR2 YYNGEE. CDR3 loop: CASSVGASENIQYF. The CDR3 nucleotides read TGTGCCAGCAGCGTAGGGGCTAGCGAAAACATTCAGTACTTC.

This clone was observed a handful of times. This rearrangement joins TRBV6-5 to TRBJ1-5, with D perhaps matching TRBD1 (6 bases). The CDR3 totals 15 residues. Germline lookup yields CDR1 MNHEY and CDR2 SVGAGI. The V gene lost 5 bases and the J gene lost 7 bases, with 18 bases spanning the gap. The CDR3 here is CASSGSQQGWQPQHF. CDR3 coding DNA: TGTGCCAGCAGTGGAAGCCAACAGGGTTGGCAGCCCCAGCATTTT.

The V and J genes are TRBV5-1 and TRBJ1-1, with D unclear. The V end lost 3 bases, the J end lost 7 bases, and 4 bases lay between the germline ends. CDR1 and CDR2 from the germline V gene are SGHRS and YFSETQ. The CDR3 extends over 10 amino acids. The CDR3 DNA is TGCGCCAGCAGCTGGCTTGAAGCTTTCTTT. Its protein product is CASSWLEAFF.

V is TRBV18 and J is TRBJ2-1; 7 bases line up with TRBD2. CDR1 and CDR2 (germline): KGHSH, LQKENI. CDR3 size: 13 residues. J gave up 7 bases and V 3 bases, and 3 bases lay outside the gene matches. CDR3 nucleotide sequence: TGTGCCAGCTCACCCTCTAGCGGAAATGAGCAGTTCTTC. Protein product: CASSPSSGNEQFF.

Note on this clone: One junction end disagrees with the germline gene, perhaps due to a read error. J is TRBJ2-5 and V is TRBV7-9; 9 bases map to TRBD2. Germline CDR1 reads SEHNR; CDR2 reads FQNEAQ (reference sequence). This CDR3 comprises 13 residues. CDR3 region: CSSSASGEETQYF. The CDR3 coding sequence is TGTTCCAGCAGCGCTAGCGGGGAAGAGACCCAGTACTTC.

This clone is a singleton in its sample. The genes are TRBV6-1 and TRBJ1-3; the D is unclear. Germline V gives CDR1 MNHNS, CDR2 SASEGT. There are 13 residues in the CDR3. V lost 4 bases and J 1 base, leaving 5 bases between the germline ends. The CDR3 protein is CASSAGSGNTIYF. CDR3 nucleotide sequence: TGTGCCAGCAGTGCCGGGTCTGGAAACACCATATATTTT.

The sample holds one count of this clone. This rearrangement joins TRBV7-2 to TRBJ1-5, with 7 bases that match TRBD1. The junction had 0 bases not matched to a gene; V was cut back by 2 bases and J by 5 bases. The CDR3 is 13 residues long. CDR1 is SGHTA, CDR2 FQGNSA, per germline. The CDR3 spells CASSLQGDQPQHF. The CDR3 coding sequence is TGTGCCAGCAGCTTACAGGGGGATCAGCCCCAGCATTTT.

This clone was seen a handful of times. For the CDR3, the DNA is TGTGCCATCAGTGAGTCTGGGAGGAGACAGGGGGCCTTCGGCTATGGCTACACCTTC. Its protein is CAISESGRRQGAFGYGYTF. The chain joins TRBV10-3 to TRBJ1-2; the match to TRBD1 covers 10 bases. V dropped 0 bases and J dropped 4; count of bases not matched to a gene: 14. Germline V gene data show CDR1 as ENHRY and CDR2 as SYGVKD. The CDR3 contains 19 residues.

The chain couples TRBV29-1 to TRBJ1-2, with a weak D call TRBD1 (6 bases). V shed 8 bases and J shed 2 bases, with 24 bases lying between them. The CDR3 extends over 16 amino acids. CDR1 and CDR2 from the germline V gene are SQVTM and ANQGSEA. Written as DNA, the CDR3 is TGCAGCATTGGGACGACTACAGGGTACTCCAACTATGGCTACACCTTC. Its protein product is CSIGTTTGYSNYGYTF.